The sequence of this TCR beta chain was determined in a study of T cell repertoires in cytomegalovirus infection. Whole-study results and caveats: The cumulative frequency of public TCR beta families distinguished individuals who carried CMV together with the relevant HLA. Ex vivo, HLA-C-restricted CMV-specific TCR beta clonotypes prevailed over the rest of the response.

The length of the CDR3 is 16 residues. Germline V gene data show CDR1 as MNHNS and CDR2 as SASEGT. Trimming pared 6 bases from V and 1 base from J, leaving 18 bases between. Each CDR3 protein is one row after TCRdb ran MiXCR on the reads. The sample includes around 900,000 distinct CDR3 sequences, roughly 30% of them seen just once. Concerning this clonotype: The antigen remains undetermined.

The sequencing here drew on cultured CD8+ T cells from PBMCs, taken from culture after CMV antigen stimulation. The chain combines TRBV6-1 with TRBJ1-2; unclear D gene. The source of this sequence is a human donor in good health (CMV status not recorded). Some clones in this sample may be carry-over from other donors' samples. The CDR3 loop is CASRAETDQSNYGYTF. The CDR3, as DNA: TGTGCCAGCAGAGCCGAAACCGACCAGAGTAACTATGGCTACACCTTC.